This T cell receptor beta chain was profiled in a study of blood T cell repertoires in COVID-19. A few counts support this clone. This CDR3 has 14 amino acids. Germline V gene sequence: CDR1 SGHRS, CDR2 YFSETQ. Trimming cost V 3 bases and J 3 bases, with 12 bases left between them. Here immunoSEQ multiplex PCR was the method, and the copy in TCRdb shows in-frame clones only, minus some. The table shows 100,000 to 150,000 clones, with 65% to 90% occurring only once. The sample taken for sequencing was peripheral blood. The receptor's source is a woman of 80 years or more with acute or convalescent COVID-19. V gene TRBV5-1 combines with J gene TRBJ1-2, with a weak D call TRBD1 (6 bases). CDR3 sequence (DNA): TGCGCCAGCAGCTCTCTCCCAGGGGACTATGGCTACACCTTC. Translating gives CASSSLPGDYGYTF. The full variable domain, rest sourced from reference TRBV5-1 and TRBJ1-2, is KAGVTQTPRYLIKTRGQQVTLSCSPISGHRSVSWYQQTPGQGLQFLFEYFSETQRNKGNFPGRFSGRQFSNSRSEMNVSTLELGDSALYLCASSSLPGDYGYTFGSGTRLTVV.